The 5 T cell receptor beta chains reported below all come from one sample, sequenced in a study of blood T cell repertoires in COVID-19. Profiled with immunoSEQ multiplex PCR; TCRdb holds only in-frame clones, not every one. The sample lists about 180,000 clones; about 86% were seen once. The sequencing input was peripheral blood. Receptors originate from a man aged 45-65 years with active or convalescent COVID-19.

The V gene is TRBV30, the J gene TRBJ2-1; 10 bases map to TRBD1. The CDR3 runs to 14 residues. Germline values: CDR1 GTSNPN, CDR2 SVGIG (reference sequence). V lost 2 bases and J lost 9; bases outside the gene matches: 7. The CDR3 here is CAWSPTGGGFEQFF. The DNA for the CDR3 is TGTGCCTGGAGTCCGACAGGGGGCGGTTTTGAGCAGTTCTTC.

The V and J genes are TRBV7-6 and TRBJ2-7, with D perhaps matching TRBD1 (5 bases). With 5 bases removed from V and 5 bases from J, the gap between germline ends came to 16 bases. Germline assignment: CDR1 SGHVS and CDR2 FNYEAQ. There are 14 residues in the CDR3. In DNA form, the CDR3 reads TGTGCCAGCAGCCCAGCCAGACAGCCAAACGAGCAGTACTTC. This sequence encodes CASSPARQPNEQYF. The variable domain in full, with the rest retrieved from reference TRBV7-6 and TRBJ2-7, is GAGVSQSPRYKVTKRGQDVALRCDPISGHVSLYWYRQALGQGPEFLTYFNYEAQQDKSGLPNDRFSAERPEGSISTLTIQRTEQRDSAMYRCASSPARQPNEQYFGPGTRLTVT.

The gene calls are TRBV11-2 and TRBJ2-3; possible D gene TRBD2, 7 bases. This CDR3 contains 16 residues. Germline CDR1 is SGHAT and CDR2 is FQNNGV. V was clipped by 5 bases and J by 0 bases, with 15 bases between them. The CDR3 nucleotides read TGTGCCAGCAGCCTCGGGGCGGGGGCGAGCACAGATACGCAGTATTTT. Translated: CASSLGAGASTDTQYF.

The rearrangement uses TRBV18 and TRBJ1-1; possibly TRBD1 for D (6 bases). Trimming pared 6 bases from V and 4 bases from J, leaving 12 bases between. The CDR3 contains 13 residues. From germline, CDR1 is KGHSH and CDR2 LQKENI. In nucleotides, the CDR3 is TGTGCCAGCTCTCAACAGGGTCCCACTGAAGCTTTCTTT. Amino acid sequence: CASSQQGPTEAFF.

V is TRBV6-2 or TRBV6-3 and J is TRBJ1-2, with D hard to call. The germline V and J ends were trimmed by 4 bases and 0 bases, with 15 bases remaining between them. This CDR3 has 16 amino acids. CDR1 and CDR2 (germline): MNHEY, SVGEGT. DNA of the CDR3: TGTGCCAGCAGTTCCAAGCTCTTGCGCTCTAACTATGGCTACACCTTC. The encoded protein is CASSSKLLRSNYGYTF.